This T cell receptor (beta chain) stems from a study of Graves' ophthalmopathy and Graves' hyperthyroidism. The CDR3 spans 14 residues. J was trimmed by 5 bases and V by 1 base; bases with no gene match: 1. Germline CDR1 reads LGHDT; CDR2 reads YNNKEL (reference sequence). Using RNA transcripts, the TCR beta CDR3 regions were amplified. HTBI-primed first-round RT-PCR preceded second-round multiplex PCR. TCRdb fed the multiplex PCR reads into MiXCR, producing one record per CDR3 protein. This table holds 150,000 to 200,000 distinct CDR3 sequences, 39% found once. Exclusion criteria comprised other autoimmune diseases, uncontrolled infections, pregnancy or lactation in patients.

The sample consisted of peripheral blood. This TCR was sampled from a man younger than 40 with Graves' ophthalmopathy. V gene TRBV3-1 combines with J gene TRBJ2-2; 7 bases align to TRBD2. CDR3 in DNA: TGTGCCAGCAGCCAAGGGACTAGGACCGGGGAGCTGTTTTTT. Translation: CASSQGTRTGELFF.